This TCR beta chain was sequenced for a study of shared clonotypes between healthy human individuals. Study-level results: Investigators collected only blood, and repertoires in tissues likely differ. The sharing of 4% to 5.5% of naive CD4 clonotypes was seen across a handful of donors.

For this clone: The antigen remains unidentified.

Memory CD4+ cells were the fraction left after CD45RA+ naive selection. In the original workflow: Filtering was not the same, since immunoSEQ gave junction-only sequences without quality scores. Assay used: immunoSEQ multiplex PCR; TCRdb lists only in-frame clones, some missing. V and J calls and clone size come straight from that table; D and trimming were deduced from the DNA. The repertoire holds some 550,000 clones, with roughly 97% as singletons. The CDR3 covers 16 residues. Germline assignment: CDR1 MDHEN and CDR2 SYDVKM. The junction had 15 bases not matched to a gene; V was cut back by 5 bases and J by 6 bases.

The sequencing sample was made of naive CD4+ T cells sorted from blood. Subset defined: CD45RA+ positively selected. The receptor was derived from a woman under 40 in good health. This chain links TRBV28 with TRBJ2-7, with 8 nucleotides matching TRBD2. CDR3 region: CASSAADYREGGEQYF. The DNA for the CDR3 is TGTGCCAGCAGTGCAGCAGACTACCGGGAGGGCGGCGAGCAGTACTTC.